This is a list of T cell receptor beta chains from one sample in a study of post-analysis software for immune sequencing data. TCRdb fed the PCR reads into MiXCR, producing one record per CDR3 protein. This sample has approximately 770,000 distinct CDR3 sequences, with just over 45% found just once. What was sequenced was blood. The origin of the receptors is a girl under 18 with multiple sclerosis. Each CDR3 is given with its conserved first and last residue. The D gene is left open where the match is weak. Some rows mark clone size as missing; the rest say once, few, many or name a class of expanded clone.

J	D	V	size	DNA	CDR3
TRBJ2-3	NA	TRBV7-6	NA	TGTGCCAGCAGCCTTACTCGATATGGACCCGCACCGGACCGTACAGATACGCAGTATTTT	CASSLTRYGPAPDRTDTQYF
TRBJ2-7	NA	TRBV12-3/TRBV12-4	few	TGTGCCAGCAGTCCCTCAGGTGTCTACGAGCAGTACTTC	CASSPSGVYEQYF
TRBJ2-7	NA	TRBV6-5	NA	TGTGCCAGCAGTTACGATTTGGGGGTAAGCTCCTACGAGCAGTACTTC	CASSYDLGVSSYEQYF
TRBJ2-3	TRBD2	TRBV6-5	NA	TGTGCCAGCGCTAGCGGAGCCACAGATACGCAGTATTTT	CASASGATDTQYF
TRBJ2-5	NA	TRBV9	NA	TGTGCCAGCAGCGTCACCACCCGTAGCGAGACCCAGTACTTC	CASSVTTRSETQYF
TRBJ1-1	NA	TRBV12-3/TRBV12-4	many	TGTGCCAGCAGTTTCAAGCGGGGTACAGCTTTCTTT	CASSFKRGTAFF
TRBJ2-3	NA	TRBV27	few	TGTGCCAGCAGTTCCGGGCTGGTCACAGATACGCAGTATTTT	CASSSGLVTDTQYF
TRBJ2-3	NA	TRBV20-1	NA	TGCAGTGCTAGAGATGTACAGGATAACACAGATACGCAGTATTTT	CSARDVQDNTDTQYF
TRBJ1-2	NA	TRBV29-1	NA	TGCAGCGTTGAAGAACCCAATGGCAGTATCTATGGCTACACCTTC	CSVEEPNGSIYGYTF
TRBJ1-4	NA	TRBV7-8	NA	TGTGCCAGCAGCTTTAGACGCGTCGGAGTGAATGAAAAACTGTTTTTT	CASSFRRVGVNEKLFF
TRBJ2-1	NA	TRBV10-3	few	TGTGCCATCAGTGAGATCAGTTACAATGAGCAGTTCTTC	CAISEISYNEQFF
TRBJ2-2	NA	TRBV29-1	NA	TGCAGCGTTGAAATCTACACCGGGGAGCTGTTTTTT	CSVEIYTGELFF
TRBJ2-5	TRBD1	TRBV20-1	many	TGCAGTGCTTTCCCACAGGGGCTCCAAGAGACCCAGTACTTC	CSAFPQGLQETQYF
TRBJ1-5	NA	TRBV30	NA	TGCGCCTGGAGTGACGGGAGGGATCAGCCCCAGCATTTT	CAWSDGRDQPQHF
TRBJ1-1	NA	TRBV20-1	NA	TGCAGTGCCGGCCCAGGGAGCACTGAAGCTTTCTTT	CSAGPGSTEAFF
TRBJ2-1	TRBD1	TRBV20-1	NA	TGCAGTGCTCGGGACAGGGGGATCATCGATGAGCAGTTCTTC	CSARDRGIIDEQFF
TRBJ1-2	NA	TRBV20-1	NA	TGCAGGGGCCAACGAGGGCAGTATGGCTACACCTTC	CRGQRGQYGYTF
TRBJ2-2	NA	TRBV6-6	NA	TGTGCCAGCAGACGACCGGCGGAGGAGCTGTTTTTT	CASRRPAEELFF
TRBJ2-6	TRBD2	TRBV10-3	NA	TGTGCCATCAGTGAGTGGCACGGGGGGGAAGGGGGGGCCAACGTCCTGACTTTC	CAISEWHGGEGGANVLTF
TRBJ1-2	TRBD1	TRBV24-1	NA	TGTGCCACCAGTGGGCGGGACAGCTATGGCTACACCTTC	CATSGRDSYGYTF
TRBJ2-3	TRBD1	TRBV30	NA	TGTGCCTGGAGTGCAACAGGGGCTAGCACAGATACGCAGTATTTT	CAWSATGASTDTQYF
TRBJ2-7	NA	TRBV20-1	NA	TGCAGTGCTGGGGGTGAGATGTTGACCTACGAGCAGTACTTC	CSAGGEMLTYEQYF
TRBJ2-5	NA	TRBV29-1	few	TGCAGCGTTGATTTGGAGTTGGAGACCCAGTACTTC	CSVDLELETQYF